This TCR beta chain was documented in a study of blood T cell repertoires in COVID-19. Study-wide context: From the United States, Italy and Spain came samples of acute and convalescent COVID-19. Nucleic acid was either cDNA or gDNA, and it came from T cells, B-cell-depleted T cells, or PBMCs.

The assay was immunoSEQ multiplex PCR, and TCRdb's table has in-frame clones only and misses some. Of 150,000 to 200,000 clones listed, around 87% are singletons. Germline-derived CDR1 and CDR2 are SEHNR and FQNEAQ (reference sequence). The CDR3 loop spans 11 amino acids. V was pared by 1 base and J by 14 bases, with 2 bases of the junction left unmatched. Sequenced: peripheral blood. The receptor was derived from a woman in her twenties or thirties with active or convalescent COVID-19. The rearrangement joins TRBV7-9 to TRBJ1-3; 7 bases line up with TRBD1. The CDR3 spells CASSLGDRVYF. The CDR3 coding sequence is TGTGCCAGCAGCTTAGGGGACAGAGTATATTTT. The entire variable domain, with the rest obtained from reference TRBV7-9 and TRBJ1-3, is as follows: DTGVSQNPRHKITKRGQNVTFRCDPISEHNRLYWYRQTLGQGPEFLTYFQNEAQLEKSRLLSDRFSAERPKGSFSTLEIQRTEQGDSAMYLCASSLGDRVYFGEGSWLTVV.